The T cell receptor (beta chain) under discussion was sequenced for a study of T cell repertoires in cytomegalovirus infection. Overall study context: The authors relied on CMV epitopes, both recently identified HLA-C-restricted and well-studied HLA-B-restricted. TCR beta signatures that were public indicated CMV infection and matching HLA type.

MiXCR, run by TCRdb on the reads, gives a single entry per CDR3 protein. The sample shows 300,000 to 400,000 distinct CDR3 sequences, roughly 25% of them seen only once. Concerning this clonotype itself: Its antigen is still unknown.

The CDR3 is 13 residues long. Germline V gives CDR1 MGHRA, CDR2 YSYEKL. Trimming removed 1 base at V and 4 bases at J, with 5 bases between. The sequence was obtained from a human donor in good health (CMV status not recorded). Some clones in this sample may be carry-over from other donors' samples. The sample in question was cultured PBMCs, obtained from culture after CMV antigen stimulation. The chain uses TRBV4-1 and TRBJ1-3, with D unclear. CDR3 sequence reads: CASSQGLGNTIYF. CDR3 DNA: TGCGCCAGCAGCCAAGGATTGGGAAACACCATATATTTT.